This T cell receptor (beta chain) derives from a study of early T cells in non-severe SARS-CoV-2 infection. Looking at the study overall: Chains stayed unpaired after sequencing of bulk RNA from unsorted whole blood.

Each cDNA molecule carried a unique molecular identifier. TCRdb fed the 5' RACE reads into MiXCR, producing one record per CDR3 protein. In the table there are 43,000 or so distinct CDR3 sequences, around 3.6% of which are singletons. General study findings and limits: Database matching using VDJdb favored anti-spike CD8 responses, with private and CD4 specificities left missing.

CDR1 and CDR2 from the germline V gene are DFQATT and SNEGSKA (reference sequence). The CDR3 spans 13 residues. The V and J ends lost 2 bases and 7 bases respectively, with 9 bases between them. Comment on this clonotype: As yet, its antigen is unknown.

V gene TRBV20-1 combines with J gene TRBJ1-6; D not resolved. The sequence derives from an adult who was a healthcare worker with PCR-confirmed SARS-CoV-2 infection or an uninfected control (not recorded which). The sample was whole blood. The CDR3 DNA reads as TGCAGTGCTAGAATACGGGGAAATTCACCCCTCCACTTT. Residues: CSARIRGNSPLHF.